Sequencing of this T cell receptor beta chain was carried out in a study of control samples from healthy donors and cancer patients. The CDR3 runs to 11 residues. CDR1 is SNHLY and CDR2 is FYNNEI in the germline V gene. V was clipped by 6 bases and J by 9 bases, with 9 bases between them. Here immunoSEQ multiplex PCR was the method, and the copy in TCRdb shows in-frame clones only, minus some. Here the sample spans more than 95,000 clones, 85% to 90% being singletons. Sequencing was done on a sample of blood. The sequence was collected from a woman in her 70s in good health. V and J are TRBV2 and TRBJ2-1; D is ambiguous. The CDR3 DNA reads as TGTGCCAGCAGGGGGTGGGGTGAGCAGTTCTTC. It translates to CASRGWGEQFF. The full variable domain, rest sourced from reference TRBV2 and TRBJ2-1, is EPEVTQTPSHQVTQMGQEVILRCVPISNHLYFYWYRQILGQKVEFLVSFYNNEISEKSEIFDDQFSVERPDGSNFTLKIRSTKLEDSAMYFCASRGWGEQFFGPGTRLTVL.